The rows below give T cell receptor beta chains drawn from one sample of a study of blood T cell repertoires in COVID-19. Measured with immunoSEQ multiplex PCR; TCRdb has only the in-frame clones, and not every one. The repertoire includes approximately 230,000 clones, roughly nine tenths of them detected once, and roughly 3% sits in the top ten. Sequenced: peripheral blood. These receptors were obtained from a man between 18 and 35 years old with active or convalescent COVID-19. The CDR3 runs from the conserved cysteine through the conserved F or W. A D gene is named only where the DNA matches it firmly. Clone size is stated in some rows and not others, as once, few, many or a class when expanded.

j_gene,v_gene,abundance,d_gene,CDR3aa,CDR3nt
TRBJ1-1,TRBV13,.,.,CASSLGRTEAFF,TGTGCCAGCAGCTTAGGGCGCACTGAAGCTTTCTTT
TRBJ1-5,TRBV6-2/TRBV6-3,.,TRBD1,CASSGQGPGTFSNQPQHF,TGTGCCAGCAGCGGACAGGGCCCGGGGACCTTTAGCAATCAGCCCCAGCATTTT
TRBJ2-7,TRBV25-1,.,TRBD2,CASSRGGLAGYEQYF,TGTGCCAGCAGCCGGGGGGGACTAGCTGGATACGAGCAGTACTTC
TRBJ2-7,TRBV6-6,.,TRBD1,CASSSHGTDYEQYF,TGTGCCAGCAGTTCCCACGGGACAGACTACGAGCAGTACTTC
TRBJ2-2,TRBV2,.,.,CASSGVRGNTGELFF,TGTGCCAGCAGTGGGGTTCGGGGGAACACCGGGGAGCTGTTTTTT
TRBJ2-4,TRBV19,.,.,CASSMEGARNIQYF,TGTGCCAGTAGTATGGAGGGAGCGAGAAACATTCAGTACTTC
TRBJ1-1,TRBV28,few,.,CASHDWEGTEAFF,TGTGCCAGCCACGACTGGGAGGGCACTGAAGCTTTCTTT
TRBJ2-1,TRBV5-6,.,TRBD2,CASSAASGRSYNEQFF,TGTGCCAGCAGCGCAGCTAGCGGGAGGAGTTACAATGAGCAGTTCTTC
TRBJ2-7,TRBV11-2,.,.,CASSLEGRFGEQYF,TGTGCCAGCAGCTTAGAAGGGAGGTTCGGCGAGCAGTACTTC
TRBJ2-5,TRBV6-2/TRBV6-3,.,.,CASSSGETQYF,TGTGCCAGCAGTTCAGGAGAGACCCAGTACTTC
TRBJ1-2,TRBV19,once,TRBD1,CASSITRQGGDYGYTF,TGTGCCAGTAGTATAACGCGGCAGGGGGGAGACTATGGCTACACCTTC
TRBJ1-1,TRBV4-3,once,.,CASSQDWGGAINTEAFF,TGCGCCAGCAGCCAAGATTGGGGGGGAGCCATTAACACTGAAGCTTTCTTT
TRBJ2-5,TRBV3-1/TRBV3-2,.,.,CASSSRRTSKETQYF,TGTGCCAGCAGCTCACGCCGTACTAGTAAAGAGACCCAGTACTTC
TRBJ2-7,TRBV7-2,.,.,CASSQRTPYEQYF,TGTGCCAGCAGCCAGCGGACCCCATACGAGCAGTACTTC
TRBJ2-7,TRBV19,.,.,CASSIRAGEQYF,TGTGCCAGTAGTATTAGGGCAGGGGAGCAGTACTTC
TRBJ1-1,TRBV7-9,.,.,CASSQLGGSTEAFF,TGTGCCAGCAGCCAACTCGGGGGATCCACTGAAGCTTTCTTT
TRBJ2-3,TRBV10-3,.,TRBD2,CAISGLGGGASNTQYF,TGTGCCATCAGTGGACTAGGCGGGGGGGCCTCGAATACGCAGTATTTT
TRBJ1-6,TRBV7-9,.,.,CAGSKPGFRSSYNSPLHF,TGTGCCGGATCCAAACCGGGTTTCCGAAGCTCCTATAATTCACCCCTCCACTTT
TRBJ1-3,TRBV7-2,.,.,CASSPEPGHSGNTIYF,TGTGCCAGCAGCCCCGAACCCGGTCACTCTGGAAACACCATATATTTT
TRBJ2-3,TRBV9,.,.,CASGLGGPTDTQYF,TGTGCCAGCGGTTTGGGGGGACCCACAGATACGCAGTATTTT
TRBJ2-5,TRBV6-2/TRBV6-3,.,TRBD1,CASSYDRGVETQYF,TGTGCCAGCAGTTACGACAGGGGTGTGGAGACCCAGTACTTC
TRBJ2-4,TRBV9,.,.,CASSARVLGDNIQYF,TGTGCCAGCAGTGCCCGGGTTCTGGGAGACAACATTCAGTACTTC
TRBJ2-1,TRBV5-8,.,.,CASSLVSEQFF,TGTGCCAGCAGCTTGGTGAGTGAGCAGTTCTTC
TRBJ1-5,TRBV19,.,.,CASTVAGSNQPQHF,TGTGCCAGTACGGTCGCAGGGAGCAATCAGCCCCAGCATTTT